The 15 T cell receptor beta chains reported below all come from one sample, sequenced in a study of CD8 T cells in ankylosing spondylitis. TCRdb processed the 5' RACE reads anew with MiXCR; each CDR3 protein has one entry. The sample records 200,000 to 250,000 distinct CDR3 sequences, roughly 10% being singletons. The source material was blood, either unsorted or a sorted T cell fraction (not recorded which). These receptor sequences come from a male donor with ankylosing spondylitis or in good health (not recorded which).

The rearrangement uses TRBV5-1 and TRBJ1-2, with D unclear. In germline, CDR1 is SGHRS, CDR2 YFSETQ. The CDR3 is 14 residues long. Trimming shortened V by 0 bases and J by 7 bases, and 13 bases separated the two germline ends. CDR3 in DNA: TGCGCCAGCAGCTTGGACCACTCGGGAGGTGGCTACACCTTC. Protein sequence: CASSLDHSGGGYTF.

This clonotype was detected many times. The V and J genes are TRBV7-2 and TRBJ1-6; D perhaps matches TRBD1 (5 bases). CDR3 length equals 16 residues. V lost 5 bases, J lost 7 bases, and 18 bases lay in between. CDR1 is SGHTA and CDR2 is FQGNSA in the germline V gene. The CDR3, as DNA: TGTGCCAGCAGCGTCCGGGACCGGGGAACCAATTCACCCCTCCACTTT. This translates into CASSVRDRGTNSPLHF.

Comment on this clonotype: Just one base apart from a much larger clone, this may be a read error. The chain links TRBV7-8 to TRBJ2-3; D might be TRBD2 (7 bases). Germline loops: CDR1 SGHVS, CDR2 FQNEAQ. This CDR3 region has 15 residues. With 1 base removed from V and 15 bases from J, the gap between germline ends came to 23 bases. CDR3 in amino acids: CASSLGGVGGATRYF. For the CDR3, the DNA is TGTGCCAGCAGCTTAGGCGGAGTGGGGGGGGCAACAAGATATTTT.

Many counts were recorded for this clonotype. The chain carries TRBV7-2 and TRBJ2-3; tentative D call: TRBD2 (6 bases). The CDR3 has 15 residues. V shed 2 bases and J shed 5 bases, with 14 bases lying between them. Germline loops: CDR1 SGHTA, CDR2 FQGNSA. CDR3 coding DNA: TGTGCCAGCAGCTTATCAGGACTACCCGAAGATACGCAGTATTTT. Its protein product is CASSLSGLPEDTQYF.

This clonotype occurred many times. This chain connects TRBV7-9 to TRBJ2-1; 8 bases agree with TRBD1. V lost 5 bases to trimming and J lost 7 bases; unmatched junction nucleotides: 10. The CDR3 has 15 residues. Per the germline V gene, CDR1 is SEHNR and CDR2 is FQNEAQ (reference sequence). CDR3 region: CASSPTQGARNEQFF. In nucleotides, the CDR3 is TGTGCCAGCAGCCCTACCCAGGGGGCGAGGAATGAGCAGTTCTTC.

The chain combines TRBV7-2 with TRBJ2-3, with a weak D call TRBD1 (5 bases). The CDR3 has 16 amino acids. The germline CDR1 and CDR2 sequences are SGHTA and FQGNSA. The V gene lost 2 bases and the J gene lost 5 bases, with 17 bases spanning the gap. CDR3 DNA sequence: TGTGCCAGCAGCTTATGGGGCCTTGGGGTGATAGATACGCAGTATTTT. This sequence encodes CASSLWGLGVIDTQYF.

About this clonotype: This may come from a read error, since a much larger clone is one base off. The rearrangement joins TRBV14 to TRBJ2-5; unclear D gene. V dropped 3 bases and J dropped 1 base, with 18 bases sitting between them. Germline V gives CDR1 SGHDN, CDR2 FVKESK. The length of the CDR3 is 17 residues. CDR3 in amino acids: CASSQALILTSQETQYF. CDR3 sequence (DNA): TGTGCCAGCAGCCAGGCACTAATCCTAACGAGCCAAGAGACCCAGTACTTC.

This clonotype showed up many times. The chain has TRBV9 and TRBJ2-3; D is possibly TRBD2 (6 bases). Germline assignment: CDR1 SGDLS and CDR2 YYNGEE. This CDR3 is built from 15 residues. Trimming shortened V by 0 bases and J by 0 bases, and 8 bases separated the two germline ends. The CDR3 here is CASSVELASTDTQYF. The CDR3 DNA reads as TGTGCCAGCAGCGTAGAGCTAGCGAGCACAGATACGCAGTATTTT. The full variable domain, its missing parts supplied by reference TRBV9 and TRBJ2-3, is DSGVTQTPKHLITATGQRVTLRCSPRSGDLSVYWYQQSLDQGLQFLIQYYNGEERAKGNILERFSAQQFPDLHSELNLSSLELGDSALYFCASSVELASTDTQYFGPGTRLTVL.

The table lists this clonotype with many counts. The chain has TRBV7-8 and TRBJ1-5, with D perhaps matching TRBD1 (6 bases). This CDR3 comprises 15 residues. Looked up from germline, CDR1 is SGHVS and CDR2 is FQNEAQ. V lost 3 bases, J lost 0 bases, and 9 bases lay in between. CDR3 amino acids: CASSFGGRSNQPQHF. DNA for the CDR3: TGTGCCAGCAGCTTCGGGGGCCGTAGCAATCAGCCCCAGCATTTT.

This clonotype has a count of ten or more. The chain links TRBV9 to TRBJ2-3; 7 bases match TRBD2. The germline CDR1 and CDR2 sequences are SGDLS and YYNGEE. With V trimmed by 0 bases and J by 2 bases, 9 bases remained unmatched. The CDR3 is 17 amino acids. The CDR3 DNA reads TGTGCCAGCAGCGTAGGCCTCGCGGGGGTTCCCACAGATACGCAGTATTTT. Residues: CASSVGLAGVPTDTQYF.

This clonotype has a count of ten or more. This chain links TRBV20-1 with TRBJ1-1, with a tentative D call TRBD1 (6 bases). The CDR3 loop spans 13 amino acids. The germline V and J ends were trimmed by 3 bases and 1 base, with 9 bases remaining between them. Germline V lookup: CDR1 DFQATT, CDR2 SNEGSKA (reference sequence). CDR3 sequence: CSARPTGNTEAFF. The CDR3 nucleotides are TGCAGTGCTAGGCCGACAGGGAACACTGAAGCTTTCTTT.

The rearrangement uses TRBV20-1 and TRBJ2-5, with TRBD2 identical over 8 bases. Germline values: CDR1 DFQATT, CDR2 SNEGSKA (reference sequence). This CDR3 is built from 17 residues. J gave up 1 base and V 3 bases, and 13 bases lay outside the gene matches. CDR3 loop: CSASVRHGGGIQETQYF. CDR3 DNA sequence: TGCAGTGCTAGCGTCCGCCACGGCGGGGGGATCCAAGAGACCCAGTACTTC.

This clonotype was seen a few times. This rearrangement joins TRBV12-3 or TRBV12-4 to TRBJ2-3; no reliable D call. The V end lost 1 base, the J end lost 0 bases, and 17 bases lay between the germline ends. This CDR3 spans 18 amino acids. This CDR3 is CASSLGWVVGSSTDTQYF. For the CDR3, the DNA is TGTGCCAGCAGTTTAGGCTGGGTGGTGGGTTCTAGCACAGATACGCAGTATTTT.

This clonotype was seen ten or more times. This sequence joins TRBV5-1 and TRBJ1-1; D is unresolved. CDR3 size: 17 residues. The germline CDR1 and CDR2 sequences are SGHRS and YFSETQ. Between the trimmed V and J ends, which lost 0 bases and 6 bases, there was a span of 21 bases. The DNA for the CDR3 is TGCGCCAGCAGCTTGGCGAGCCTAGGTCGTGGGTACGCTGAAGCTTTCTTT. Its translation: CASSLASLGRGYAEAFF.

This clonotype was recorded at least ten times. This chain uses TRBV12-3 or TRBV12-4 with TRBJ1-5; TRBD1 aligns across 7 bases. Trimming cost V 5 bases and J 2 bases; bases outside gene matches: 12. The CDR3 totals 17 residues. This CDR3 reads CASSQTPQGGGNQPQHF. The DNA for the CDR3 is TGTGCCAGCAGTCAGACACCCCAGGGGGGAGGCAATCAGCCCCAGCATTTT.